The clone carrying this T cell receptor beta chain was detected a few times. Original analysis: Amplification from reference gene primers served as the basis for estimated nucleated cell counts. This table comes from immunoSEQ multiplex PCR, and its TCRdb copy is limited to in-frame clones, with some not included. Clonal size and the V and J genes are those of that table, whereas D and trimming came from the DNA. The repertoire has just under 300,000 clones, about 87% of them found once; the top ten carry around 1.4%. Germline V gives CDR1 SGHDT, CDR2 YYEEEE. Trimming took off 7 bases at V and 8 bases at J, with 15 bases between the two ends. The CDR3 runs 13 residues. The source of the sample is a study of blood T cell repertoires in COVID-19. Study-wide background: The analysed material was cDNA or gDNA that came from T cells, B-cell-depleted T cells, or PBMCs.

The source of this sequence is a man in his sixties or seventies with acute or convalescent COVID-19. The rearrangement joins TRBV5-6 to TRBJ1-4; the D gene is possibly TRBD1 (6 bases). The sequenced sample consisted of peripheral blood. The DNA for the CDR3 is TGTGCCAGCGTACACAGGGATAGCGAAAAACTGTTTTTT. The encoded protein is CASVHRDSEKLFF.